Shown below are 20 T cell receptor beta chains from a single sample sequenced in a study of shared clonotypes between healthy human individuals. Terminally differentiated effector memory CD45RA+ cells were excluded from the naive CD8 cells, which were CD45RO-negative and positively selected for CCR7. Repertoires were generated with immunoSEQ multiplex PCR, while TCRdb's copy carries only in-frame clones and drops some. This sample has roughly 1,800,000 clones, with roughly 94% found just once. Sequencing was carried out using naive CD8+ T cells sorted from blood. These receptors originate from a man in his late teens or twenties in good health.

The chain joins TRBV4-1 to TRBJ1-5; D is uncertain. Germline CDR1 MGHRA, CDR2 YSYEKL. The CDR3 contains 16 residues. Between the trimmed V and J ends, which lost 0 bases and 2 bases, there was a span of 11 bases. CDR3 nucleotides: TGCGCCAGCAGCCAAGATGCAGGAGCGGGCAATCAGCCCCAGCATTTT. The encoded protein is CASSQDAGAGNQPQHF.

The rearrangement joins TRBV13 to TRBJ1-5; 8 bases agree with TRBD1. Germline CDR1 PRHDT, CDR2 FYEKMQ (reference sequence). The J segment lost 4 bases and the V segment lost 5 bases, leaving 4 bases of the junction unmatched. This CDR3 region has 14 residues. The CDR3 DNA follows: TGTGCCAGCAGCCACGGGACAGGAAATCAGCCCCAGCATTTT. Encoded protein: CASSHGTGNQPQHF.

This chain uses TRBV27 with TRBJ1-2; D remains ambiguous. The CDR3 spans 12 residues. The V gene's germline CDR1 is MNHEY and CDR2 SMNVEV (reference sequence). Between the trimmed V and J ends, which lost 6 bases and 11 bases, there was a span of 16 bases. The CDR3 region is CASSPGGPLYTF. CDR3 bases: TGTGCCAGCAGCCCGGGTGGTCCGCTTTACACCTTC.

This chain uses TRBV14 with TRBJ2-7, with D unresolved. CDR3 length: 14 amino acids. CDR1 and CDR2 (germline): SGHDN, FVKESK. Trimming stripped 2 bases from V and 3 bases from J, with 11 bases between. The CDR3 loop is CASSQFSDGYEQYF. CDR3 in DNA: TGTGCCAGCAGCCAATTCTCGGATGGCTACGAGCAGTACTTC.

In the case of this clone: Other nucleotide sequences in the sample specify the same CDR3. The rearrangement joins TRBV28 to TRBJ2-7; D unclear. The CDR3 extends over 13 amino acids. The ends were cut back, 5 bases at V and 1 base at J, with 9 bases in the middle. Per germline, CDR1 MDHEN and CDR2 SYDVKM. The CDR3 DNA follows: TGTGCCAGCAGTCCCCGGGTATCCTACGAGCAGTACTTC. Translation gives CASSPRVSYEQYF. The complete variable domain, with remaining parts taken from reference TRBV28 and TRBJ2-7, reads DVKVTQSSRYLVKRTGEKVFLECVQDMDHENMFWYRQDPGLGLRLIYFSYDVKMKEKGDIPEGYSVSREKKERFSLILESASTNQTSMYLCASSPRVSYEQYFGPGTRLTVT.

Only one count was recorded for this clone. The chain has TRBV5-1 and TRBJ2-7; D is perhaps TRBD1 (7 bases). The V gene's germline CDR1 is SGHRS and CDR2 YFSETQ. This CDR3 spans 14 amino acids. The V and J ends lost 4 bases and 3 bases respectively, with 14 bases between them. CDR3 coding DNA: TGCGCCAGCAGCCATGCGGGACAGAGCTACGAGCAGTACTTC. Translating it yields CASSHAGQSYEQYF.

As for this clone: The same CDR3 arises from other DNA sequences in this sample as well. J is TRBJ2-3 and V is TRBV7-9; perhaps TRBD1 as D (6 bases). CDR1 SEHNR and CDR2 FQNEAQ come from the germline V gene (reference sequence). V lost 4 bases, J lost 4 bases, and 6 bases lay in between. CDR3 length: 12 residues. CDR3 protein: CASSSGADTQYF. CDR3 coding DNA: TGTGCCAGCAGCTCAGGGGCAGATACGCAGTATTTT.

The gene calls are TRBV2 and TRBJ2-7; either TRBD1 or TRBD2 may fit D (6 bases each). Germline V gene lookup returns CDR1 SNHLY and CDR2 FYNNEI. This CDR3 contains 17 residues. V shed 9 bases and J shed 2 bases, with 26 bases lying between them. CDR3 in DNA: TGTGCCAGTCAAGTGTTTACCGGGGGCGCATTTACCTACGAGCAGTACTTC. This gives the protein CASQVFTGGAFTYEQYF.

V usage is TRBV15 and J usage is TRBJ1-3; weak D call: TRBD1 (5 bases). The CDR3 sequence is 18 residues long. Deletions cut 1 base from V and 0 bases from J, with 16 bases between. Germline V gene lookup returns CDR1 LNHNV and CDR2 YYDKDF (reference sequence). CDR3 protein: CATSRAGTADLSGNTIYF. As DNA, the CDR3 is TGTGCCACCAGCAGAGCCGGGACGGCAGATCTCTCTGGAAACACCATATATTTT.

V usage is TRBV5-1 and J usage is TRBJ2-4; TRBD2 is a possible D gene (6 bases). The CDR3 is 17 residues long. Trimming pared 0 bases from V and 6 bases from J, leaving 19 bases between. CDR1 and CDR2 from the germline V gene are SGHRS and YFSETQ. For the CDR3, the DNA is TGCGCCAGCAGCTTGGAGGGCGGAGGAGGGGTTCTAAACATTCAGTACTTC. It specifies CASSLEGGGGVLNIQYF.

The J gene is TRBJ2-7, the V gene TRBV27, with 9 positions matching TRBD1. This CDR3 is 17 amino acids long. V lost 0 bases, J lost 3 bases, and 9 bases stayed unmatched. Germline CDR1 MNHEY, CDR2 SMNVEV (reference sequence). CDR3: CASSLSIGDRADYEQYF. CDR3 nucleotides: TGTGCCAGCAGTTTATCCATTGGGGACAGGGCCGACTACGAGCAGTACTTC.

CDR3 amino acids: CASSRAGLNEKLFF. In DNA form, the CDR3 reads TGTGCCAGCAGCCGCGCCGGGCTCAATGAAAAACTGTTTTTT. The chain employs TRBV5-8 and TRBJ1-4, with D uncertain. The V end lost 4 bases, the J end lost 5 bases, and 12 bases lay between the germline ends. The germline V gene has CDR1 SGHTS and CDR2 YDEGEE. CDR3 length: 14 residues.

The chain couples TRBV27 to TRBJ1-1, with TRBD1 matching over 7 bases. V trimming: 4 bases; J trimming: 2 bases; junction bases outside the gene matches: 7. Germline CDR1 and CDR2: MNHEY and SMNVEV (reference sequence). The CDR3 has 15 residues. CDR3 DNA: TGTGCCAGCAGTTCTTGGGCAGGGGGTAACACTGAAGCTTTCTTT. Its translation: CASSSWAGGNTEAFF.

V and J are TRBV11-2 and TRBJ2-7; D is ambiguous. V was shortened by 1 base and J by 0 bases, with 7 bases between the two germline ends. Germline V gene data show CDR1 as SGHAT and CDR2 as FQNNGV. The CDR3 runs 14 residues. In nucleotides, the CDR3 is TGTGCCAGCAGCTTAGTCACACGCTCCTACGAGCAGTACTTC. This translates into CASSLVTRSYEQYF.

The chain has TRBV4-1 and TRBJ2-7, with a tentative D call TRBD2 (5 bases). V gave up 4 bases and J gave up 3 bases, with 10 bases separating them. Germline CDR1 reads MGHRA; CDR2 reads YSYEKL. This CDR3 contains 13 residues. The CDR3 region has the DNA TGCGCCAGCAGCCCCGGGAACCTCTACGAGCAGTACTTC. Translating it yields CASSPGNLYEQYF.

As regards this clone: The sample carries other DNA sequences with the same CDR3. The chain couples TRBV7-9 to TRBJ2-7; 11 positions match TRBD1. J gave up 0 bases and V 4 bases, and 2 bases lay outside the gene matches. Per germline, CDR1 SEHNR and CDR2 FQNEAQ (reference sequence). There are 15 residues in the CDR3. The CDR3 coding sequence is TGTGCCAGCAGCTCGGACAGGGGGCACTCCTACGAGCAGTACTTC. Its protein is CASSSDRGHSYEQYF.

The rearrangement links TRBV7-2 to TRBJ1-2; 8 bases match TRBD1. V lost 0 bases, J lost 2 bases, and 8 bases stayed unmatched. Looked up from germline, CDR1 is SGHTA and CDR2 is FQGNSA. CDR3 size: 17 residues. As DNA, the CDR3 is TGTGCCAGCAGCTTAGCCCCCGGACAGGGAATCAACTATGGCTACACCTTC. Translated: CASSLAPGQGINYGYTF. The entire variable domain, with the rest obtained from reference TRBV7-2 and TRBJ1-2, is as follows: GAGVSQSPSNKVTEKGKDVELRCDPISGHTALYWYRQSLGQGLEFLIYFQGNSAPDKSGLPSDRFSAERTGGSVSTLTIQRTQQEDSAVYLCASSLAPGQGINYGYTFGSGTRLTVV.

This clone appeared once. This chain's CDR3 is CASSSEARTGWNTEAFF. The CDR3 bases are TGTGCCAGCAGCTCCGAAGCTCGGACAGGGTGGAACACTGAAGCTTTCTTT. The genes are TRBV5-5 and TRBJ1-1; TRBD1 agrees at 8 bases. V shed 3 bases, J shed 1 base, and the junction held 11 bases outside the gene matches. Germline CDR1 SGHKS, CDR2 YYEKEE (reference sequence). CDR3 length: 17 residues.

The rearrangement uses TRBV27 and TRBJ2-5; D is unclear. From germline, CDR1 is MNHEY and CDR2 SMNVEV (reference sequence). Trimming removed 8 bases at V and 4 bases at J, with 11 bases between. The CDR3 runs 12 residues. CDR3 nucleotide sequence: TGTGCCAGCTCCTCATTTGGAGAGACCCAGTACTTC. This encodes CASSSFGETQYF.

This clone appeared once. The V call is TRBV29-1, the J call TRBJ2-2, with TRBD2 identical over 7 bases. V shed 6 bases, J shed 0 bases, and the junction held 7 bases outside the gene matches. Germline values: CDR1 SQVTM, CDR2 ANQGSEA. The CDR3 consists of 15 residues. DNA of the CDR3: TGCAGCGTAGAACTAGCGCCCGCGAACACCGGGGAGCTGTTTTTT. Amino acid sequence: CSVELAPANTGELFF.